Each of the 20 T cell receptor beta chains below was sequenced from the same sample in a study of T cells after yellow fever vaccination. TCRdb used MiXCR to reprocess the 5' RACE reads, holding one entry per CDR3 protein. This table holds about 310,000 distinct CDR3 sequences, roughly 3.5% found once. Specimen: PBMCs, collected on the day of the yellow fever booster vaccination. The receptor set was obtained from a man aged 18 to 35 who received the YFV17D yellow fever vaccine.

The sample holds many counts of this clonotype. The chain joins TRBV20-1 to TRBJ2-3; 12 bases fit TRBD2. CDR1 and CDR2 (germline): DFQATT, SNEGSKA (reference sequence). The J segment lost 0 bases and the V segment lost 1 base, leaving 17 bases of the junction unmatched. CDR3 length: 21 amino acids. The CDR3 DNA reads TGCAGTGCTAGAGCCTCGAGCCAACTAGCGGGGGGTTCCTCTAGCACAGATACGCAGTATTTT. Encoded protein: CSARASSQLAGGSSSTDTQYF.

To note about this clonotype: This may arise from a read error, as a much more abundant clone is one base away. The chain has TRBV4-3 and TRBJ2-7, with 8 positions matching TRBD1. The CDR3 totals 15 residues. Germline V gives CDR1 LGHNA, CDR2 YSLEER. The CDR3 coding sequence is TGCGGCAGCAGCCAATACTTAACAGGGGGATACGAGCAGTACTTC. Translation gives CGSSQYLTGGYEQYF.

The chain carries TRBV27 and TRBJ2-1; D possibly corresponds to TRBD2 (6 bases). Germline V gene lookup returns CDR1 MNHEY and CDR2 SMNVEV (reference sequence). This CDR3 has 14 residues. V gave up 5 bases and J gave up 6 bases, with 14 bases separating them. CDR3 loop: CASSLWTKGNEQFF. CDR3 coding DNA: TGTGCCAGCAGTCTCTGGACTAAGGGCAATGAGCAGTTCTTC.

The rearrangement joins TRBV5-5 to TRBJ2-3; maybe TRBD2 (6 bases). The CDR3 length is 15 residues. Germline assignment: CDR1 SGHKS and CDR2 YYEKEE (reference sequence). V was cut by 4 bases and J by 2 bases, with 14 bases left in between. The CDR3 region is CASSPRDSYTDTQYF. The CDR3 DNA follows: TGTGCCAGCAGCCCCCGGGACTCCTACACAGATACGCAGTATTTT. The variable domain in full, completed from reference TRBV5-5 and TRBJ2-3, reads DAGVTQSPTHLIKTRGQQVTLRCSPISGHKSVSWYQQVLGQGPQFIFQYYEKEERGRGNFPDRFSARQFPNYSSELNVNALLLGDSALYLCASSPRDSYTDTQYFGPGTRLTVL.

This clonotype was picked up many times. The chain couples TRBV7-6 to TRBJ1-1; D uncertain. Germline V gene data show CDR1 as SGHVS and CDR2 as FNYEAQ. The germline V and J ends were trimmed by 5 bases and 3 bases, with 13 bases remaining between them. The CDR3 runs to 14 residues. CDR3 coding DNA: TGTGCCAGCAGCCGTCGGACGGGCGACACTGAAGCTTTCTTT. Translating it yields CASSRRTGDTEAFF.

In its sample, this clonotype was seen many times. The J gene is TRBJ1-2, the V gene TRBV5-5, with TRBD1 identical over 7 bases. V shed 0 bases, J shed 6 bases, and the junction held 8 bases outside the gene matches. There are 15 residues in the CDR3. Germline V gene sequence: CDR1 SGHKS, CDR2 YYEKEE (reference sequence). The CDR3 protein is CASSLEEGAPHGYTF. CDR3 sequence (DNA): TGTGCCAGCAGCTTGGAGGAGGGGGCCCCCCATGGCTACACCTTC.

This clonotype showed up just a few times. This sequence joins TRBV7-9 and TRBJ1-4; D ambiguous. The CDR3 covers 13 residues. Trimming stripped 7 bases from V and 7 bases from J, with 13 bases between. Per germline, CDR1 SEHNR and CDR2 FQNEAQ (reference sequence). The CDR3 here is CASMLGSSEKLFF. The CDR3 DNA is TGTGCCAGCATGCTCGGCTCTTCTGAAAAACTGTTTTTT.

This clonotype was detected many times. The chain combines TRBV7-9 with TRBJ1-1, with a possible D match to TRBD1 (6 bases). From germline, CDR1 is SEHNR and CDR2 FQNEAQ (reference sequence). Trimming shortened V by 5 bases and J by 3 bases, and 16 bases separated the two germline ends. This CDR3 has 15 residues. The CDR3: CASSLGGGGDTEAFF. The CDR3 nucleotides read TGTGCCAGCAGCCTCGGGGGCGGGGGGGACACTGAAGCTTTCTTT.

This chain uses TRBV5-1 with TRBJ1-2, with 7 nucleotides matching TRBD1. CDR3 length: 16 amino acids. Germline-derived CDR1 and CDR2 are SGHRS and YFSETQ. The V gene end was trimmed by 5 bases and the J gene end by 0 bases; junction bases not matched to a gene: 10. CDR3 in amino acids: CASRRGQDKANYGYTF. The CDR3 DNA reads as TGCGCCAGCAGACGCGGACAGGACAAGGCTAACTATGGCTACACCTTC.

This clonotype appeared many times. The V call is TRBV29-1, the J call TRBJ2-7; 8 nucleotides match TRBD2. Germline V gene data show CDR1 as SQVTM and CDR2 as ANQGSEA. The ends lost 5 bases at V and 3 bases at J; junction bases unmatched: 6. CDR3 length equals 13 residues. The CDR3, as DNA: TGCAGCGTTAGCGGGGGCGTAGGCTACGAGCAGTACGTC. This translates into CSVSGGVGYEQYV.

This chain connects TRBV7-2 to TRBJ2-5, with unresolved D. The V end was cut by 3 bases, the J end by 5 bases, with 7 bases between. This CDR3 spans 12 amino acids. Looked up from germline, CDR1 is SGHTA and CDR2 is FQGNSA. The CDR3: CASSFYFETQYF. CDR3 coding DNA: TGTGCCAGCAGCTTTTATTTCGAGACCCAGTACTTC.

This clonotype was counted a single time. The chain couples TRBV2 to TRBJ2-7; D not resolved. Trimming removed 2 bases at V and 6 bases at J, with 8 bases between. Germline CDR1 is SNHLY and CDR2 is FYNNEI. CDR3 size: 12 residues. The CDR3 DNA sequence: TGTGCCAGCAGTGAATGGCTCTCCGAGCAGTACTTC. The encoded protein is CASSEWLSEQYF.

The V call is TRBV7-3, the J call TRBJ2-1; no reliable D call. Between the trimmed V and J ends, which lost 1 base and 5 bases, there was a span of 6 bases. Germline CDR1 is SGHTA and CDR2 is FQGTGA. The CDR3 sequence is 13 residues long. CDR3 DNA sequence: TGTGCCAGCAGCTTAAGGTCCCACAATGAGCAGTTCTTC. Protein product: CASSLRSHNEQFF.

This clonotype appeared many times. An end of the junction does not agree with germline; a read error may underlie this. CDR3 protein: CASSRGTEAFF. DNA of the CDR3: TGTGCCAGCTCACGGGGGACTGAAGCTTTCTTT. The J gene is TRBJ1-1, the V gene TRBV5-1, with D maybe TRBD1 (5 bases). In germline, CDR1 is SGHRS, CDR2 YFSETQ. The CDR3 runs to 11 residues. Full variable domain (rest looked up from reference TRBV5-1 and TRBJ1-1): KAGVTQTPRYLIKTRGQQVTLSCSPISGHRSVSWYQQTPGQGLQFLFEYFSETQRNKGNFPGRFSGRQFSNSRSEMNVSTLELGDSALYLCASSRGTEAFFGQGTRLTVV.

This clonotype was found many times. It may be a read error: a sequence one base away is much more abundant. The chain's CDR3 is CASSLVYEQYF. CDR3 coding DNA: TGTGCCAGCAGCTTAGTCTACGAGCAGTACTTC. The chain has TRBV7-2 and TRBJ2-7, with unresolved D. V was trimmed by 1 base and J by 3 bases, leaving 1 base between them. The CDR3 runs 11 residues. Germline CDR1 is SGHTA and CDR2 is FQGNSA.

This clonotype was observed at least ten times. The chain uses TRBV12-3 or TRBV12-4 and TRBJ2-5; possible D gene TRBD1, 6 bases. Trimming cost V 5 bases and J 0 bases, with 13 bases left between them. The CDR3 totals 15 residues. CDR3 amino acids: CASSVNGQNQETQYF. CDR3 coding DNA: TGTGCCAGCAGTGTAAACGGACAGAACCAAGAGACCCAGTACTTC.

This clonotype occurred many times. This sequence joins TRBV5-5 and TRBJ2-7; tentatively, D is TRBD1 (6 bases). The CDR3 runs to 13 residues. V was clipped by 4 bases and J by 2 bases, with 10 bases between them. CDR1 SGHKS and CDR2 YYEKEE come from the germline V gene (reference sequence). The CDR3 nucleotides are TGTGCCAGCAGCCGGGACATAACCTACGAGCAGTACTTC. It codes for CASSRDITYEQYF.

The rearrangement links TRBV2 to TRBJ1-1, with D unresolved. The CDR3 extends over 13 amino acids. Germline V gives CDR1 SNHLY, CDR2 FYNNEI. Trimming took 1 base from V and 11 from J, leaving 14 bases between them. Here the CDR3 DNA reads TGTGCCAGCAGTGAAGGACGGGGTCTGCGGGCTTTCTTT. Protein: CASSEGRGLRAFF.

This clonotype was counted between two and nine times. The chain is built from TRBV6-4 and TRBJ1-4, with 9 bases identical to TRBD1. The CDR3 consists of 14 residues. The germline V gene has CDR1 MRHNA and CDR2 SNTAGT. V gave up 8 bases and J gave up 7 bases; unmatched junction bases: 8. CDR3 nucleotides: TGTGCCAGCGCGCGCGGGACAGGGTCTGAAAAACTGTTTTTT. The encoded protein is CASARGTGSEKLFF.

Many counts were recorded for this clonotype. The rearrangement joins TRBV5-1 to TRBJ1-6, with D maybe TRBD1 (5 bases). The CDR3 has 16 amino acids. V gave up 5 bases and J gave up 5 bases, with 17 bases separating them. Germline V gives CDR1 SGHRS, CDR2 YFSETQ. The CDR3 loop reads CASRDGAPSNNSPLHF. The CDR3 nucleotides read TGCGCCAGCAGGGACGGGGCGCCATCAAATAATTCACCCCTCCACTTT.